Presented here are 27 T cell receptor beta chains from one specimen sequenced in a study of cytomegalovirus exposure and HLA in healthy donors. Use of 60 Vbeta and 13 Jbeta primers characterized the PCR. Profiling relied on immunoSEQ multiplex PCR, and the TCRdb table lists in-frame clones only, not all of them. The table records about 250,000 clones, over 70% of them present only once. The source material was PBMCs. The receptors were gathered from a girl aged 2-10 years in good health and CMV-seronegative.

Here the CDR3 reads CASKGRTGPENEQFF. CDR3 DNA sequence: TGTGCCAGCAAGGGTCGGACAGGGCCCGAAAATGAGCAGTTCTTC. This chain joins TRBV25-1 and TRBJ2-1; 8 nucleotides agree with TRBD1. Germline values: CDR1 MGHDK, CDR2 SYGVNS. V shed 7 bases and J 7 bases; nucleotides not matched to a gene: 12. The CDR3 is made up of 15 amino acids.

V usage is TRBV6-1 and J usage is TRBJ2-7; D is undetermined. Germline CDR1 MNHNS, CDR2 SASEGT. Trimming cost V 1 base and J 0 bases, with 16 bases left between them. The CDR3 contains 17 residues. CDR3 sequence: CASSEVPVAESSYEQYF. DNA of the CDR3: TGTGCCAGCAGTGAAGTCCCCGTGGCGGAGAGCTCCTACGAGCAGTACTTC.

The chain is built from TRBV10-2 and TRBJ1-1, with 8 bases matching TRBD1. The V segment lost 7 bases and the J segment 4 bases; nucleotides outside the gene matches: 11. CDR3 size: 15 residues. The germline gives CDR1 WSHSY, CDR2 SAAADI. The CDR3 here is CASILGQGESTEAFF. The CDR3 bases are TGCGCCAGCATTCTAGGACAGGGTGAATCCACTGAAGCTTTCTTT.

V is TRBV11-3 and J is TRBJ2-5; 7 nucleotides match TRBD1. Germline V gene sequence: CDR1 SGHNT, CDR2 YENEEA. The CDR3 loop spans 15 amino acids. V shed 5 bases and J 1 base; nucleotides not matched to a gene: 7. Here the CDR3 reads CASSDTGAFQETQYF. In DNA, the CDR3 is TGTGCCAGCAGCGACACAGGGGCCTTCCAAGAGACCCAGTACTTC.

This rearrangement joins TRBV29-1 to TRBJ2-3; 10 nucleotides agree with TRBD2. V gave up 3 bases and J gave up 2 bases; unmatched junction bases: 8. The CDR3 extends over 16 amino acids. Germline assignment: CDR1 SQVTM and CDR2 ANQGSEA. CDR3 region: CSVDFLTSGDTDTQYF. CDR3 coding DNA: TGCAGCGTTGACTTCTTAACTAGCGGGGACACAGATACGCAGTATTTT.

The rearrangement joins TRBV18 to TRBJ2-7; a weak D match, TRBD1 (6 bases). The CDR3 has 15 amino acids. V lost 4 bases, J lost 1 base, and 14 bases lay in between. The germline CDR1 and CDR2 sequences are KGHSH and LQKENI. The CDR3 DNA is TGTGCCAGCTCACTAATGGACAGCGGATCCTACGAGCAGTACTTC. Protein sequence: CASSLMDSGSYEQYF.

The V call is TRBV6-5, the J call TRBJ2-7; 7 bases fit TRBD2. V was pared by 5 bases and J by 6 bases, with 13 bases of the junction left unmatched. Germline assignment: CDR1 MNHEY and CDR2 SVGAGI. This CDR3 spans 15 amino acids. For the CDR3, the DNA is TGTGCCAGCAGTAGCGTAGGGACTACCAAGATCGAGCAGTACTTC. Its protein is CASSSVGTTKIEQYF.

This clone was detected only once. This chain links TRBV7-9 with TRBJ2-3; D unclear. CDR1 is SEHNR, CDR2 FQNEAQ, per germline (reference sequence). V lost 4 bases, J lost 4 bases, and 3 bases lay in between. The CDR3 extends over 11 amino acids. The CDR3 protein is CASSSPDTQYF. CDR3 nucleotides: TGTGCCAGCAGCTCTCCAGATACGCAGTATTTT.

The CDR3 bases are TGTGCCATCAGTGAGTCGGCGGACAGCACCTACGAGCAGTACTTC. Translation: CAISESADSTYEQYF. The V gene is TRBV10-3, the J gene TRBJ2-7; D might be TRBD1 (6 bases). Trimming stripped 0 bases from V and 2 bases from J, with 11 bases between. Germline loops: CDR1 ENHRY, CDR2 SYGVKD. The length of the CDR3 is 15 residues.

This clone was observed a few times. The chain employs TRBV28 and TRBJ2-7; unclear D gene. The V end was cut by 3 bases, the J end by 3 bases, with 15 bases between. The CDR3 runs 15 residues. Germline loops: CDR1 MDHEN, CDR2 SYDVKM. CDR3 sequence: CASSFAAAVNYEQYF. In DNA, the CDR3 is TGTGCCAGCAGTTTTGCGGCGGCGGTTAACTACGAGCAGTACTTC.

The CDR3 loop reads CASSPRGALETQYF. The DNA for the CDR3 is TGTGCCAGCTCACCGCGGGGGGCCCTAGAGACCCAGTACTTC. The V gene is TRBV18, the J gene TRBJ2-5; 8 bases align to TRBD2. J lost 4 bases, V lost 3 bases, and 4 bases had no gene match. Germline V CDR1 and CDR2: KGHSH, LQKENI. CDR3 size: 14 residues.

The chain is built from TRBV4-2 and TRBJ2-5; a weak D match, TRBD2 (6 bases). Germline V gene data show CDR1 as LGHNA and CDR2 as YNFKEQ. Trimming stripped 5 bases from V and 4 bases from J, with 11 bases between. This CDR3 spans 13 amino acids. The DNA for the CDR3 is TGTGCCAGCAGCAGGAGCGGGCGAGAGACCCAGTACTTC. Translation gives CASSRSGRETQYF.

V is TRBV5-4 and J is TRBJ1-5; no reliable D call. The V gene lost 4 bases and the J gene lost 6 bases, with 11 bases spanning the gap. Germline CDR1 and CDR2: SGHNT and YYREEE (reference sequence). The CDR3 covers 13 residues. CDR3 DNA sequence: TGTGCCAGCAGCCGAGACACCGGTCAGCCCCAGCATTTT. It codes for CASSRDTGQPQHF.

The V call is TRBV9, the J call TRBJ1-1, with TRBD1 identical over 11 bases. This CDR3 region has 14 residues. From germline, CDR1 is SGDLS and CDR2 YYNGEE. The V and J ends lost 0 bases and 7 bases, in that order; junction bases with no gene match: 2. The CDR3: CASSVAGTGGEAFF. The CDR3 nucleotides are TGTGCCAGCAGCGTAGCCGGGACAGGGGGTGAAGCTTTCTTT.

The gene calls are TRBV9 and TRBJ2-1; TRBD2 matches 12 bases. The germline V gene encodes CDR1 SGDLS and CDR2 YYNGEE. Trimming cost V 1 base and J 9 bases; bases outside gene matches: 14. The CDR3 is 18 amino acids. For the CDR3, the DNA is TGTGCCAGCAGCGTATCTGATTGGACTAGCGGGATCGTCGCTGAGCAGTTCTTC. Its translation is CASSVSDWTSGIVAEQFF.

The V and J genes are TRBV29-1 and TRBJ2-3; 7 bases are a match to TRBD1. This CDR3 spans 13 amino acids. Germline V lookup: CDR1 SQVTM, CDR2 ANQGSEA. After removal of 6 bases from V and 8 bases from J, the junction contained 11 bases not matched to a gene. This CDR3 reads CSVRGQSAATQYF. DNA of the CDR3: TGCAGCGTGAGGGGGCAGAGCGCAGCTACGCAGTATTTT.

The CDR3 here is CASSWVQAGELFF. The CDR3 region has the DNA TGTGCCAGCAGCTGGGTCCAGGCCGGGGAGCTGTTTTTT. The chain carries TRBV28 and TRBJ2-2; unclear D gene. The CDR3 length is 13 residues. Germline CDR1 and CDR2: MDHEN and SYDVKM. The V end lost 6 bases, the J end lost 6 bases, and 11 bases lay between the germline ends.

The rearrangement links TRBV27 to TRBJ2-5; 7 bases map to TRBD1. This CDR3 has 14 residues. Germline assignment: CDR1 MNHEY and CDR2 SMNVEV (reference sequence). The V and J ends lost 4 bases and 2 bases, in that order; junction bases with no gene match: 4. The DNA of the CDR3 is TGTGCCAGCAGTTCGACAGGGAATCAAGAGACCCAGTACTTC. Residues: CASSSTGNQETQYF.

The rearrangement uses TRBV28 and TRBJ2-3; possibly TRBD2 for D (7 bases). The CDR3 runs to 15 residues. V lost 6 bases to trimming and J lost 9 bases, with 22 bases between them. In germline, CDR1 is MDHEN, CDR2 SYDVKM. The CDR3 sequence: CASSTSEGGLGTQYF. CDR3 nucleotide sequence: TGTGCCAGCAGCACTAGCGAGGGGGGGTTGGGAACGCAGTATTTT.

The chain employs TRBV2 and TRBJ1-4; 9 bases align to TRBD1. The CDR3 consists of 15 residues. The V and J ends lost 8 bases and 7 bases, in that order; junction bases with no gene match: 11. The germline CDR1 and CDR2 sequences are SNHLY and FYNNEI. The CDR3 here is CASRNRDRVGEKLFF. The CDR3 coding sequence is TGTGCCAGCCGAAACCGGGACAGGGTTGGTGAAAAACTGTTTTTT. The variable domain in full, completed from reference TRBV2 and TRBJ1-4, reads EPEVTQTPSHQVTQMGQEVILRCVPISNHLYFYWYRQILGQKVEFLVSFYNNEISEKSEIFDDQFSVERPDGSNFTLKIRSTKLEDSAMYFCASRNRDRVGEKLFFGSGTQLSVL.

This clone was seen only a few times. This rearrangement joins TRBV28 to TRBJ2-1; TRBD2 is a possible D gene (6 bases). With 7 bases removed from V and 11 bases from J, the gap between germline ends came to 21 bases. CDR3 length equals 14 residues. Per germline, CDR1 MDHEN and CDR2 SYDVKM. For the CDR3, the DNA is TGTGCCAGCACCTGGGGACTCTCCGTGGATAAGCAGTTCTTC. It translates to CASTWGLSVDKQFF.

The rearrangement joins TRBV5-1 to TRBJ2-2; 9 nucleotides line up with TRBD1. Germline CDR1 is SGHRS and CDR2 is YFSETQ. CDR3 length: 15 residues. The V and J ends lost 2 bases and 7 bases, in that order; junction bases with no gene match: 6. CDR3 in amino acids: CASSFPQGAVGELFF. The CDR3 DNA is TGCGCCAGCAGCTTCCCACAGGGGGCCGTCGGGGAGCTGTTTTTT. The whole variable domain, remainder taken from reference TRBV5-1 and TRBJ2-2, is KAGVTQTPRYLIKTRGQQVTLSCSPISGHRSVSWYQQTPGQGLQFLFEYFSETQRNKGNFPGRFSGRQFSNSRSEMNVSTLELGDSALYLCASSFPQGAVGELFFGEGSRLTVL.

The V gene is TRBV5-1, the J gene TRBJ2-7, with a weak D call TRBD1 (6 bases). The ends were cut back, 1 base at V and 3 bases at J, with 14 bases in the middle. The CDR3 totals 15 residues. Germline CDR1 is SGHRS and CDR2 is YFSETQ. This chain's CDR3 is CASSLLGTPIYEQYF. The CDR3 bases are TGCGCCAGCAGCTTGTTAGGGACACCGATCTACGAGCAGTACTTC.

This rearrangement joins TRBV2 to TRBJ2-1; maybe TRBD2 (5 bases). The CDR3 extends over 15 amino acids. The ends were cut back, 6 bases at V and 3 bases at J, with 15 bases in the middle. Germline CDR1 reads SNHLY; CDR2 reads FYNNEI. CDR3 residues: CASRWLAEHYNEQFF. The CDR3 nucleotides read TGTGCCAGCAGGTGGCTAGCTGAACACTACAATGAGCAGTTCTTC.

The gene calls are TRBV4-1 and TRBJ2-3; maybe TRBD1 (6 bases). The CDR3 length is 18 residues. V was clipped by 0 bases and J by 2 bases, with 18 bases between them. The germline V gene has CDR1 MGHRA and CDR2 YSYEKL. CDR3 in DNA: TGCGCCAGCAGCCAAGACACCCGCGCAGGGGCGCCCACAGATACGCAGTATTTT. This codes for CASSQDTRAGAPTDTQYF.

The chain recombines TRBV7-2 with TRBJ1-2, with TRBD1 matching over 7 bases. The germline V gene encodes CDR1 SGHTA and CDR2 FQGNSA. Trimming removed 1 base from V and 4 bases from J; junction bases left unmatched: 12. CDR3 length: 17 residues. CDR3 in amino acids: CASSLVWGQSYSYGYTF. The CDR3 DNA reads as TGTGCCAGCAGCTTAGTTTGGGGACAGTCATACTCCTATGGCTACACCTTC.

The rearrangement uses TRBV30 and TRBJ1-4; the D is unclear. The CDR3 contains 13 residues. Germline V gives CDR1 GTSNPN, CDR2 SVGIG (reference sequence). V lost 3 bases, J lost 4 bases, and 9 bases lay in between. The CDR3, as DNA: TGTGCCTGGAGCAACAGCCATAATGAAAAACTGTTTTTT. Protein product: CAWSNSHNEKLFF.